This T cell receptor (beta chain) was found in a study of T cells expressing NK-cell markers. The CDR3 extends over 14 amino acids. After re-calling the 5' RACE reads, TCRdb lists one entry per CDR3 protein, DNA absent. Here the sample table reports about 150,000 distinct CDR3 sequences. This clonotype originated in a woman between 45 and 65 years old in good health. The chain couples TRBV12-3 or TRBV12-4 to TRBJ2-7; TCRdb calls TRBD2, which cannot be checked without DNA. Material: blood T cells: a sorted CD56 or NKG2C T cell subset, CD4+ or CD8+ T cells, or bulk PBMC T cells (not recorded which). CDR3 amino acids: CASSSLDRRDEQYF.